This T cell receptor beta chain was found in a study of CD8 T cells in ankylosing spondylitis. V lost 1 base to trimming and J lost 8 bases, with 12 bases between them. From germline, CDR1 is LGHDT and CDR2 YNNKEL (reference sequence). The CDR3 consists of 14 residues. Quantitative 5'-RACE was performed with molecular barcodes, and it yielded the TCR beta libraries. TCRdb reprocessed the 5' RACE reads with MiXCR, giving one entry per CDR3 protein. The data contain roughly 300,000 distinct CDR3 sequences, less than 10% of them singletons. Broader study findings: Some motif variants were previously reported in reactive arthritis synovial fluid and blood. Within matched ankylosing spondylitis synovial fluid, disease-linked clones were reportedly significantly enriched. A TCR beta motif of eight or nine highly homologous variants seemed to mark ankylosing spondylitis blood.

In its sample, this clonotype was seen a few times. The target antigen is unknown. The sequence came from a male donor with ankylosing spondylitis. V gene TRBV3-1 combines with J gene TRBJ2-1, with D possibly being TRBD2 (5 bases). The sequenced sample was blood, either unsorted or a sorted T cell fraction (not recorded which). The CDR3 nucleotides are TGTGCCAGCAGCCAAGGGCGGGTTGCATATGAGCAGTTCTTC. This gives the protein CASSQGRVAYEQFF.